Listed below are T cell receptor beta chains from one sample, sequenced in a study of cytomegalovirus exposure and HLA in healthy donors. Sequencing was performed with immunoSEQ multiplex PCR; in TCRdb, only in-frame clones are kept and a portion is missing. This sample has around 150,000 clones; about 82% occur once, and the top ten carry 2% to 2.5%. Specimen: PBMCs. These receptors were taken from a man aged 25-45 years in good health and CMV-seropositive. Both conserved end residues are part of each CDR3. The order of the fields is D gene, clone size, J gene, V gene, CDR3 protein, CDR3 DNA. D genes are given only for firm matches. The size of a clone is reported for some rows only, either as once, few or many, or as a class for expanded clones.

d_gene: TRBD1
abundance: once
j_gene: TRBJ1-4
v_gene: TRBV7-6
CDR3aa: CASSQPGTANEKLFF
CDR3nt: TGTGCCAGCAGCCAGCCCGGGACAGCGAATGAAAAACTGTTTTTT

d_gene: TRBD1
abundance: NA
j_gene: TRBJ2-2
v_gene: TRBV5-1
CDR3aa: CASSLQGANTGELFF
CDR3nt: TGCGCCAGCAGCCTACAGGGGGCGAACACCGGGGAGCTGTTTTTT

d_gene: TRBD1
abundance: NA
j_gene: TRBJ2-1
v_gene: TRBV7-8
CDR3aa: CASSLYIGTGLDEQFF
CDR3nt: TGTGCCAGCAGCCTTTATATTGGGACAGGGTTGGATGAGCAGTTCTTC

d_gene: NA
abundance: NA
j_gene: TRBJ1-2
v_gene: TRBV7-9
CDR3aa: CASSLGTGKYGYTF
CDR3nt: TGTGCCAGCAGCTTAGGAACAGGGAAGTATGGCTACACCTTC

d_gene: NA
abundance: NA
j_gene: TRBJ2-1
v_gene: TRBV18
CDR3aa: CASSPDYYNEQFF
CDR3nt: TGTGCCAGCTCACCGGACTACTACAATGAGCAGTTCTTC

d_gene: TRBD2
abundance: few
j_gene: TRBJ2-7
v_gene: TRBV27
CDR3aa: CASSIIAGGLFEQYF
CDR3nt: TGTGCCAGCAGTATTATAGCGGGGGGGCTTTTCGAGCAGTACTTC

d_gene: NA
abundance: NA
j_gene: TRBJ1-1
v_gene: TRBV21-1
CDR3aa: CASSKEGPHDIEAFF
CDR3nt: TGTGCCAGCAGCAAAGAAGGTCCACACGACATTGAAGCTTTCTTT

d_gene: TRBD2
abundance: NA
j_gene: TRBJ2-1
v_gene: TRBV4-2
CDR3aa: CASSQTSGGPDEQFF
CDR3nt: TGTGCCAGCAGCCAGACTAGCGGGGGCCCCGATGAGCAGTTCTTC

d_gene: NA
abundance: NA
j_gene: TRBJ2-7
v_gene: TRBV27
CDR3aa: CASSLGPGTLTYEQYF
CDR3nt: TGTGCCAGCAGTTTAGGGCCCGGGACATTAACCTACGAGCAGTACTTC

d_gene: NA
abundance: NA
j_gene: TRBJ2-1
v_gene: TRBV7-8
CDR3aa: CASSPGAGVYNEQFF
CDR3nt: TGTGCCAGCAGCCCAGGGGCGGGGGTCTACAATGAGCAGTTCTTC

d_gene: TRBD2
abundance: once
j_gene: TRBJ2-7
v_gene: TRBV30
CDR3aa: CAWRKAGGGYEQYF
CDR3nt: TGTGCCTGGAGAAAAGCGGGGGGGGGATACGAGCAGTACTTC

d_gene: TRBD1
abundance: NA
j_gene: TRBJ2-7
v_gene: TRBV5-6
CDR3aa: CASSLGQGAAYEQYF
CDR3nt: TGTGCCAGCAGCTTGGGGCAGGGGGCGGCCTACGAGCAGTACTTC

d_gene: NA
abundance: NA
j_gene: TRBJ1-1
v_gene: TRBV5-1
CDR3aa: CASSLAQGAEAFF
CDR3nt: TGCGCCAGCAGCTTGGCACAGGGTGCTGAAGCTTTCTTT

d_gene: TRBD1
abundance: NA
j_gene: TRBJ2-2
v_gene: TRBV29-1
CDR3aa: CSEPLGTENTGELFF
CDR3nt: TGCAGCGAACCCCTCGGGACAGAGAACACCGGGGAGCTGTTTTTT

d_gene: TRBD1
abundance: NA
j_gene: TRBJ2-1
v_gene: TRBV7-9
CDR3aa: CASSRDGQAYNEQFF
CDR3nt: TGTGCCAGCAGCCGGGATGGACAGGCATACAATGAGCAGTTCTTC

d_gene: NA
abundance: NA
j_gene: TRBJ2-3
v_gene: TRBV18
CDR3aa: CASSPRGGADTQYF
CDR3nt: TGTGCCAGCTCACCACGAGGGGGGGCAGATACGCAGTATTTT

d_gene: NA
abundance: once
j_gene: TRBJ1-1
v_gene: TRBV5-6
CDR3aa: CASSLGRDEAFF
CDR3nt: TGTGCCAGCAGCTTGGGGAGGGATGAAGCTTTCTTT

d_gene: NA
abundance: NA
j_gene: TRBJ2-5
v_gene: TRBV7-2
CDR3aa: CASSPSETQYF
CDR3nt: TGTGCCAGCAGCCCGTCTGAGACCCAGTACTTC

d_gene: NA
abundance: NA
j_gene: TRBJ2-3
v_gene: TRBV6-5
CDR3aa: CASSRDRERTQYF
CDR3nt: TGTGCCAGCAGTCGCGACCGGGAGCGTACGCAGTATTTT

d_gene: TRBD1
abundance: NA
j_gene: TRBJ2-7
v_gene: TRBV19
CDR3aa: CASRGDRQGPYEQYF
CDR3nt: TGTGCCAGTAGGGGGGACAGACAGGGACCCTACGAGCAGTACTTC

d_gene: NA
abundance: NA
j_gene: TRBJ2-5
v_gene: TRBV5-6
CDR3aa: CASSPTGIGETQYF
CDR3nt: TGTGCCAGCAGCCCAACAGGGATCGGAGAGACCCAGTACTTC

d_gene: NA
abundance: NA
j_gene: TRBJ1-5
v_gene: TRBV27
CDR3aa: CASSFGGRGQPQHF
CDR3nt: TGTGCCAGCAGTTTCGGGGGTCGGGGGCAGCCCCAGCATTTT

d_gene: NA
abundance: NA
j_gene: TRBJ1-2
v_gene: TRBV6-5
CDR3aa: CASSYSEGFGYTF
CDR3nt: TGTGCCAGCAGTTACTCGGAGGGATTTGGCTACACCTTC

d_gene: TRBD1
abundance: once
j_gene: TRBJ2-2
v_gene: TRBV6-1
CDR3aa: CASTSGQGTSGELFF
CDR3nt: TGTGCCAGCACGTCGGGACAGGGTACGTCCGGGGAGCTGTTTTTT

d_gene: TRBD1
abundance: NA
j_gene: TRBJ2-5
v_gene: TRBV10-1
CDR3aa: CASSESTGKTQYF
CDR3nt: TGCGCCAGCAGTGAGTCGACAGGGAAGACCCAGTACTTC

d_gene: TRBD2
abundance: NA
j_gene: TRBJ2-7
v_gene: TRBV7-2
CDR3aa: CASSFTSGGPSDSYEQYF
CDR3nt: TGTGCCAGCAGCTTCACTAGCGGGGGGCCTTCCGACTCCTACGAGCAGTACTTC

d_gene: NA
abundance: NA
j_gene: TRBJ2-5
v_gene: TRBV4-1
CDR3aa: CASSQGRVQRRETQYF
CDR3nt: TGCGCCAGCAGCCAAGGAAGGGTCCAGCGGAGAGAGACCCAGTACTTC

d_gene: TRBD2
abundance: once
j_gene: TRBJ2-5
v_gene: TRBV7-8
CDR3aa: CASSLLRGGRETQYF
CDR3nt: TGTGCCAGCAGCTTATTGCGGGGGGGGAGAGAGACCCAGTACTTC